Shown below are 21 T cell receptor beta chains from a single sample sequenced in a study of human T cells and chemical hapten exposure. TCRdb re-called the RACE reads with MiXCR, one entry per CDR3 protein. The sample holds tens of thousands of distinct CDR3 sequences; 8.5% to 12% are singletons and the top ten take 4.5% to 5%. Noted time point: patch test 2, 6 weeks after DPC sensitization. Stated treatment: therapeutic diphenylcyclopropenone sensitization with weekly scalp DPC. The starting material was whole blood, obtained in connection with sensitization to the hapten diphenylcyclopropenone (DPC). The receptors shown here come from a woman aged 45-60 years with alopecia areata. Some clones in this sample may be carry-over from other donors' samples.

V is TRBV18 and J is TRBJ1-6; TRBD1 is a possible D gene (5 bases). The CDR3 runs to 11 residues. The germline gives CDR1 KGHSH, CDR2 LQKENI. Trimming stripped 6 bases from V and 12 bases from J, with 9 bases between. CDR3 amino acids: CASSVTGPLHF. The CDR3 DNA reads TGTGCCAGCTCCGTTACAGGACCCCTCCACTTT.

CDR3 bases: TGTGCCAGCAGTTTATCGGCGGGAGGATTCTACGAGCAGTACTTC. It encodes CASSLSAGGFYEQYF. V and J are TRBV12-3 or TRBV12-4 and TRBJ2-7, with TRBD2 matching 8 bases. V lost 2 bases, J lost 3 bases, and 6 bases stayed unmatched. The CDR3 consists of 15 residues.

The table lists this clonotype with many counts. CDR3 sequence reads: CATSQSGTSAGTQYF. The CDR3 nucleotides are TGTGCCACCAGCCAATCCGGGACTAGCGCTGGTACGCAGTATTTT. The J gene is TRBJ2-3, the V gene TRBV24-1, with 10 positions matching TRBD2. The germline gives CDR1 KGHDR, CDR2 SFDVKD. V was pared by 7 bases and J by 8 bases, with 11 bases of the junction left unmatched. This CDR3 has 15 residues.

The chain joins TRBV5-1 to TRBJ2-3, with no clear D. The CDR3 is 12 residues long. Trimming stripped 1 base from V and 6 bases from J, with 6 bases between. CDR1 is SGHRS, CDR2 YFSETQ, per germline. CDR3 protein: CASSLPEDTQYF. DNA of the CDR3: TGCGCCAGCAGCTTGCCAGAGGATACGCAGTATTTT.

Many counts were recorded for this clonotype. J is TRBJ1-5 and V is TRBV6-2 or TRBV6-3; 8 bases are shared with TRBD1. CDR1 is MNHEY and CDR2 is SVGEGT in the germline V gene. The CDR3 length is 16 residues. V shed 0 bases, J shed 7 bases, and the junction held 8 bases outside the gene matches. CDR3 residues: CASSYSGGQGEQPQHF. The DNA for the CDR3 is TGTGCCAGCAGTTACTCCGGTGGACAGGGTGAACAGCCCCAGCATTTT.

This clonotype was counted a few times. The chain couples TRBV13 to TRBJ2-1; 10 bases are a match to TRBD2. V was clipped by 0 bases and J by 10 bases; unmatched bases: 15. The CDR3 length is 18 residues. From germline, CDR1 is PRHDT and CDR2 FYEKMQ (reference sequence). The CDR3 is CASSLGVGRAGGRGEQFF. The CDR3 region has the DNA TGTGCCAGCAGCTTAGGCGTTGGGAGAGCGGGAGGGCGTGGGGAGCAGTTCTTC.

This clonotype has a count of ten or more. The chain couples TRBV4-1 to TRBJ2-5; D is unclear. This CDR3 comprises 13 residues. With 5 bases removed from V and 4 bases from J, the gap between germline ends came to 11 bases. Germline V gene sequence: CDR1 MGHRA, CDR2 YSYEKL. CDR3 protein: CASSFVLLETQYF. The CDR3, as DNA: TGCGCCAGCAGCTTCGTCTTATTAGAGACCCAGTACTTC.

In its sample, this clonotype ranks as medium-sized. DNA for the CDR3: TGCAGTGCTAGAAGGGCGGGCGGGAGAACCAACGAGCAGTACTTC. It yields the protein CSARRAGGRTNEQYF. V usage is TRBV20-1 and J usage is TRBJ2-7, with 7 positions matching TRBD2. After removal of 2 bases from V and 5 bases from J, the junction contained 12 bases not matched to a gene. CDR1 is DFQATT, CDR2 SNEGSKA, per germline (reference sequence). This CDR3 is built from 15 residues.

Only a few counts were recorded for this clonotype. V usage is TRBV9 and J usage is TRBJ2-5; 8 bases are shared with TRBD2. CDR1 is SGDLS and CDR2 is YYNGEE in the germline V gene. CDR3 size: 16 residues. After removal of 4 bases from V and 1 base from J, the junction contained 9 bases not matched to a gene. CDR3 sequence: CASSLGPAGVQETQYF. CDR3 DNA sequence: TGTGCCAGCAGCCTCGGCCCAGCGGGAGTCCAAGAGACCCAGTACTTC.

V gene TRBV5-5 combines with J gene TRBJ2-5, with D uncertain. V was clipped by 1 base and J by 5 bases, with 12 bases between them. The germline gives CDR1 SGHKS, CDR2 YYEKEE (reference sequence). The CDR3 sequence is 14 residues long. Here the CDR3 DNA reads TGTGCCAGCAGCTTGTCACTGGCTGGGGAGACCCAGTACTTC. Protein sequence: CASSLSLAGETQYF.

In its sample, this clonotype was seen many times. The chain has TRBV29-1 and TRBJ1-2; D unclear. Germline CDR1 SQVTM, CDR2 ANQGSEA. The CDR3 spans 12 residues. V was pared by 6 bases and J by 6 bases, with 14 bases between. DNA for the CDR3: TGCAGCGTGGCAGACAACAAGGATGGCTACACCTTC. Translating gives CSVADNKDGYTF.

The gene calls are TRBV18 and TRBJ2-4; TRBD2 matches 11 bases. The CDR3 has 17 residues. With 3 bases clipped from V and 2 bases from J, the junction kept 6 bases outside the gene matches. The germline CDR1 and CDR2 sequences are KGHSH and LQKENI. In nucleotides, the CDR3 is TGTGCCAGCTCACCCAGGACTAGCGGGTCGACCAAAAACATTCAGTACTTC. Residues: CASSPRTSGSTKNIQYF.

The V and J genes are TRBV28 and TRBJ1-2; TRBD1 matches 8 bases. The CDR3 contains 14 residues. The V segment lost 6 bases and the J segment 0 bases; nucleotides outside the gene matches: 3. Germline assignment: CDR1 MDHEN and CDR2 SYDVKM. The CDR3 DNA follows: TGTGCCAGCAGCCGACAGGGGCCTAACTATGGCTACACCTTC. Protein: CASSRQGPNYGYTF.

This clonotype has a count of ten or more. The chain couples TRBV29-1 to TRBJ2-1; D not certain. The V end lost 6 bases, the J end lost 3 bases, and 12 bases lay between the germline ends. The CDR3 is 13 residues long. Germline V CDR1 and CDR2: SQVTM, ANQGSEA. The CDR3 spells CSVPSWSYNEQFF. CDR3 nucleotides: TGCAGCGTGCCGTCGTGGAGCTACAATGAGCAGTTCTTC.

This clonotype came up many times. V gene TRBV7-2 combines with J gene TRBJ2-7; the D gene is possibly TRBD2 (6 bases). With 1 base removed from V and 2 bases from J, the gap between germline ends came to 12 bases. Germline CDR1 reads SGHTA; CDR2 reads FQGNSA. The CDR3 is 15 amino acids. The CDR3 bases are TGTGCCAGCAGCTTAGGGTCGGGAGCCGCCTACGAGCAGTACTTC. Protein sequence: CASSLGSGAAYEQYF.

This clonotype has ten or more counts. The CDR3 sequence: CASSESSAGTYNEQFF. CDR3 DNA: TGTGCCAGCAGTGAATCTAGCGCGGGTACCTACAATGAGCAGTTCTTC. The chain carries TRBV25-1 and TRBJ2-1, with a weak D call TRBD2 (6 bases). The germline V and J ends were trimmed by 1 base and 2 bases, with 12 bases remaining between them. Germline CDR1 and CDR2: MGHDK and SYGVNS. This CDR3 is 16 amino acids long. The entire variable domain, with the rest obtained from reference TRBV25-1 and TRBJ2-1, is as follows: EADIYQTPRYLVIGTGKKITLECSQTMGHDKMYWYQQDPGMELHLIHYSYGVNSTEKGDLSSESTVSRIRTEHFPLTLESARPSHTSQYLCASSESSAGTYNEQFFGPGTRLTVL.

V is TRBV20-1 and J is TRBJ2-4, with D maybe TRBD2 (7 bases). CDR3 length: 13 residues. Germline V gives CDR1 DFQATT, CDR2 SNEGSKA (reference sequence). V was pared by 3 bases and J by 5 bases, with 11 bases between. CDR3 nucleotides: TGCAGTGCTAGGAAAGGGGGGGAAAACATTCAGTACTTC. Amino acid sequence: CSARKGGENIQYF.

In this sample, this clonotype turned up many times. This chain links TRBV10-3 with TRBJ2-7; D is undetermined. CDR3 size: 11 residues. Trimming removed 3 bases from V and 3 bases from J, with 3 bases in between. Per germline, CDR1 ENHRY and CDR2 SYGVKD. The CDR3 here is CAISDVYEQYF. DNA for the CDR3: TGTGCCATCAGTGATGTCTACGAGCAGTACTTC.

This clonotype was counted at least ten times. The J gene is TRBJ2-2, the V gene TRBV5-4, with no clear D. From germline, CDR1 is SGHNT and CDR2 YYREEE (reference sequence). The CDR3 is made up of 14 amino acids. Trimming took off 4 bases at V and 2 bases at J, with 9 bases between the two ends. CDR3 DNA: TGTGCCAGCAGCCCGACTCAAAACACCGGGGAGCTGTTTTTT. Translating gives CASSPTQNTGELFF.

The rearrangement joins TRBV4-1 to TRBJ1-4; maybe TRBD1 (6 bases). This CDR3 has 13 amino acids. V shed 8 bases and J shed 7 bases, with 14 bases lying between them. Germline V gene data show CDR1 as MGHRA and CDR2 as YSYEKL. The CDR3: CASGPQGTEKLFF. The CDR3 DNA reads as TGCGCCAGCGGTCCACAGGGAACTGAAAAACTGTTTTTT.

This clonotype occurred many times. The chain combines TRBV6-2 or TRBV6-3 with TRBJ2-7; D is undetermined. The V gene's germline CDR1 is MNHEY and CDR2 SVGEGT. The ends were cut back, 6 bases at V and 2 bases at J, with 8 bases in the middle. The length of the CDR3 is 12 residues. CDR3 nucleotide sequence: TGTGCCAGCAGCCTCACTCCCTACGAGCAGTACTTC. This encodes CASSLTPYEQYF.